A selection of T cell receptor beta chains follows, all from one sample in a study of blood T cell repertoires in COVID-19. The table came from immunoSEQ multiplex PCR; TCRdb's copy has only in-frame clones and leaves some out. Here the sample spans tens of thousands of clones, about 90% being singletons. Input material: peripheral blood. These receptors originate from a human donor with active COVID-19. The donor label of this sample is uncertain. CDR3s leave out the opening cysteine and the closing phenylalanine or tryptophan.

V gene: TRBV6-5
J gene: TRBJ1-1
CDR3 protein: ASSYRAGTEAF

V gene: TRBV7-2
J gene: TRBJ1-4
CDR3 protein: ASSLTALQGEKLF

V gene: TRBV14
J gene: TRBJ2-7
CDR3 protein: ASSQERTGSASEQY

V gene: TRBV3-1/TRBV3-2
J gene: TRBJ1-6
CDR3 protein: ASNRGLYSPLH

V gene: TRBV7-2
J gene: TRBJ1-5
CDR3 protein: ASSGQGNQPQH

V gene: TRBV5-4
J gene: TRBJ2-2
CDR3 protein: ASSGTLLTSSVGTGELF

V gene: TRBV24-1
J gene: TRBJ1-2
CDR3 protein: ATSDLAGGNYGYT

V gene: TRBV7-9
J gene: TRBJ2-5
CDR3 protein: ASSLSHTSPAPETQY

V gene: TRBV19
J gene: TRBJ2-7
CDR3 protein: ASTDFYDSYEQY

V gene: TRBV7-9
J gene: TRBJ1-1
CDR3 protein: ASSLETGANTEAF

V gene: TRBV10-3
J gene: TRBJ1-1
CDR3 protein: AISQQGGTEAF

V gene: TRBV18
J gene: TRBJ2-5
CDR3 protein: ASSPPGVETQY

V gene: TRBV4-2
J gene: TRBJ2-5
CDR3 protein: ASSHFDRDQETQY

V gene: TRBV2
J gene: TRBJ2-3
CDR3 protein: ASSLLTDTQY

V gene: TRBV4-1
J gene: TRBJ2-7
CDR3 protein: ASSQPGAGGLNEQY

V gene: TRBV12-3/TRBV12-4
J gene: TRBJ2-1
CDR3 protein: ASTKSTVFEQF

V gene: TRBV28
J gene: TRBJ2-5
CDR3 protein: ASSTIPASPLEEAQY

V gene: TRBV5-1
J gene: TRBJ2-2
CDR3 protein: ASSPMGAGSGELF

V gene: TRBV7-9
J gene: TRBJ2-7
CDR3 protein: ASSASGSYEQY

V gene: TRBV29-1
J gene: TRBJ1-2
CDR3 protein: SVETDRGIDGYT

V gene: TRBV10-3
J gene: TRBJ2-2
CDR3 protein: ATMFGTNTGELF

V gene: TRBV7-2
J gene: TRBJ2-7
CDR3 protein: ASSATGTATYEQY

V gene: TRBV28
J gene: TRBJ2-4
CDR3 protein: ASSLTQQGLN

V gene: TRBV5-1
J gene: TRBJ1-2
CDR3 protein: ASSLSGREGDGYT

V gene: TRBV18
J gene: TRBJ1-4
CDR3 protein: ASSPTGGRTNEKLF

V gene: TRBV7-3
J gene: TRBJ2-1
CDR3 protein: ASSLRPASGGNEQF

V gene: TRBV7-2
J gene: TRBJ1-2
CDR3 protein: ASSLEGALGGYT

V gene: TRBV7-2
J gene: TRBJ1-3
CDR3 protein: ASSAGISGNTIY

V gene: TRBV2
J gene: TRBJ2-1
CDR3 protein: ASSEEAGGRSEQF

V gene: TRBV6-6
J gene: TRBJ2-1
CDR3 protein: ASSPPGIAGHHEQF

V gene: TRBV9
J gene: TRBJ2-5
CDR3 protein: ASSPGGGLAGSETQY

V gene: TRBV6-4
J gene: TRBJ1-2
CDR3 protein: ASSEQGVGGYT

V gene: TRBV6-1
J gene: TRBJ2-3
CDR3 protein: ASSERGGADTQY

V gene: TRBV2
J gene: TRBJ2-5
CDR3 protein: ASRNEARETQY

V gene: TRBV7-3
J gene: TRBJ2-2
CDR3 protein: ASSPPGLAGGPNGELF

V gene: TRBV24-1
J gene: TRBJ2-2
CDR3 protein: ATSDSGTSAFGELF

V gene: TRBV6-5
J gene: TRBJ1-1
CDR3 protein: ASSVGPGTGRAF

V gene: TRBV6-1
J gene: TRBJ2-1
CDR3 protein: ASSEYGGSYNEQF

V gene: TRBV7-3
J gene: TRBJ2-1
CDR3 protein: ASSRGLAGDNEQF

V gene: TRBV7-2
J gene: TRBJ2-1
CDR3 protein: ASSPSFSRLAGGLDEQF

V gene: TRBV7-2
J gene: TRBJ1-2
CDR3 protein: ASSSRYRDNGYGYT

V gene: TRBV13
J gene: TRBJ2-5
CDR3 protein: ASSLSGGALETQY

V gene: TRBV6-6
J gene: TRBJ1-3
CDR3 protein: ASRVREGSSGNTIY

V gene: TRBV3-1/TRBV3-2
J gene: TRBJ1-2
CDR3 protein: ASSQGLGGGYGYT

V gene: TRBV4-3
J gene: TRBJ1-1
CDR3 protein: ASSRETGLNTEAF

V gene: TRBV27
J gene: TRBJ2-7
CDR3 protein: ASSLWTPTLAGQNEQY

V gene: TRBV18
J gene: TRBJ1-1
CDR3 protein: ASSNQGGNTEAF

V gene: TRBV7-2
J gene: TRBJ1-1
CDR3 protein: ASSSRQEMKAF

V gene: TRBV7-2
J gene: TRBJ1-4
CDR3 protein: ASSPGRGGRTNEKLF

V gene: TRBV3-1/TRBV3-2
J gene: TRBJ1-2
CDR3 protein: ASRNNQGIGGYT

V gene: TRBV7-9
J gene: TRBJ2-7
CDR3 protein: ASSLATGVRDEQY